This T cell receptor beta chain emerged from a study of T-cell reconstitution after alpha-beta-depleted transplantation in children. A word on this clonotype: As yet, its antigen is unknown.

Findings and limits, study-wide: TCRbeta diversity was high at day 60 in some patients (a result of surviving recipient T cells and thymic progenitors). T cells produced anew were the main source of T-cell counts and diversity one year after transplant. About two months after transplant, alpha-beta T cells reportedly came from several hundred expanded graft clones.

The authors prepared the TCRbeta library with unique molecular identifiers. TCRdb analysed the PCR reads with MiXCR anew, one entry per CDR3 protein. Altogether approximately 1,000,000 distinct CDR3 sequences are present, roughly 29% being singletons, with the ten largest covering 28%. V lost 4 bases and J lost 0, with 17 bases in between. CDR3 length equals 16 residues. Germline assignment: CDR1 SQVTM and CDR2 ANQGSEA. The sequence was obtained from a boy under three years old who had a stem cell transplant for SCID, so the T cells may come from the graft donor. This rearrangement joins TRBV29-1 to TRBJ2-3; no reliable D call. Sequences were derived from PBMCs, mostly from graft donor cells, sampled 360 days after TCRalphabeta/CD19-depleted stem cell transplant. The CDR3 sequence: CSVGHIPGPSTDTQYF. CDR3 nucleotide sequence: TGCAGCGTTGGACACATTCCGGGCCCTAGCACAGATACGCAGTATTTT.